This paragraph covers one T cell receptor (beta chain) sequence. Its cognate antigen is unknown. A much bigger clone sits one base away, suggesting this may be a read error. The data were obtained in a study of T cells in Graves' hyperthyroidism and ophthalmopathy. Study-wide points: Ophthalmopathy, which appeared later, was predicted by the model a median roughly 6.5 months before onset. Ophthalmopathy cases were set apart from stable hyperthyroidism by a 13 V-J model. Researchers found most expanded thyroid clonotypes above 0.001 in blood as well.

A patient was excluded if there was uncontrolled infection, other autoimmune disease, pregnancy or lactation. V shed 5 bases, J shed 3 bases, and the junction held 10 bases outside the gene matches. CDR3 length: 17 residues. Germline CDR1 and CDR2: SEHNR and FQNEAQ (reference sequence). RNA transcripts provided the source from which TCR beta CDR3 regions were amplified. First-round RT-PCR with HTBI primers amplified the TCR CDR3 region. MiXCR, applied by TCRdb to the multiplex PCR reads, yields one record per CDR3 protein. The sample contains 550,000 to 600,000 distinct CDR3 sequences, over 15% of which appear only once.

Sequenced sample: blood. The chain has TRBV7-9 and TRBJ2-5, with TRBD1 matching 12 bases. This receptor was taken from a woman younger than 35 with Graves' hyperthyroidism. CDR3 loop: CASSLPLGQGAKETQYF. CDR3 DNA: TGTGCCAGCAGCCTTCCTCTGGGACAGGGGGCTAAAGAGACCCAGTACTTC.